The clone carrying this TCR beta chain was observed a handful of times. Its target is not known. This specimen belongs to a study of blood T cells in healthy people across ages. A J-beta primer mix and a sample-barcoded 5' primer were used in a second PCR of about 7 to 12 cycles. TCRdb used MiXCR to reprocess the 5' RACE reads, holding one entry per CDR3 protein. The table shows about 1,400,000 distinct CDR3 sequences, with approximately 38% occurring only once. Regarding the study as a whole: Higher naive T cell percentage went strongly together with higher TCR beta diversity. The study could not conclusively compare naive and antigen-experienced cells, given its unsorted PBMCs.

The CDR3 spans 12 residues. Trimming cost V 8 bases and J 7 bases, with 15 bases left between them. The TCR sequence derives from a woman aged 18-30 years in good health. The sample comprised blood. The chain carries TRBV12-3 or TRBV12-4 and TRBJ2-7; no definite D call. CDR3 sequence: CASASSLGEQYF. The CDR3 DNA is TGTGCCAGCGCCTCGTCTCTCGGAGAGCAGTACTTC.